This T cell receptor (beta chain) stems from a study of blood T cell repertoires in COVID-19. In this sample, this clone turned up once. TCRdb's table, derived via immunoSEQ multiplex PCR, lists solely in-frame clones and lacks some. The sample lists just over 250,000 clones, roughly 88% occurring once. Germline V lookup: CDR1 MDHEN, CDR2 SYDVKM. This CDR3 has 14 amino acids. V lost 3 bases and J lost 12; bases outside the gene matches: 7. The J gene is TRBJ2-7, the V gene TRBV28; 14 bases align to TRBD2. Input material: peripheral blood. This receptor was taken from a woman between 65 and 79 years old with COVID-19, enrolled during active disease. The CDR3 region has the DNA TGTGCCAGCAGTTTGGGGACTAGCGGGAGAAATCCGTACTTC. Its protein product is CASSLGTSGRNPYF. The full variable domain, in which reference TRBV28 and TRBJ2-7 provide the parts outside the CDR3, is DVKVTQSSRYLVKRTGEKVFLECVQDMDHENMFWYRQDPGLGLRLIYFSYDVKMKEKGDIPEGYSVSREKKERFSLILESASTNQTSMYLCASSLGTSGRNPYFGPGTRLTVT.